This TCR beta chain was observed in a study of cytomegalovirus exposure and HLA in healthy donors. Study-wide points: There were several of the most significant clusters that appeared linked to common viral pathogens in a later analysis.

In the PCR, 60 Vbeta and 13 Jbeta primers were used. TCRdb's copy holds only in-frame clones and misses some; the assay was immunoSEQ multiplex PCR. The sample lists about 130,000 clones, about 80% occurring once. Comment on this clone: Antigen unknown.

The CDR3 spans 13 residues. Trimming took 3 bases from V and 7 from J, leaving 13 bases between them. Germline assignment: CDR1 SGHDT and CDR2 YYEEEE. The chain links TRBV5-6 to TRBJ1-1; tentative D call: TRBD1 (5 bases). This TCR came from a human donor in good health. The specimen sequenced was PBMCs. Here the CDR3 reads CASSWDPRGEAFF. The CDR3 DNA is TGTGCCAGCAGCTGGGACCCGCGGGGTGAAGCTTTCTTT.